The TCR beta chain described here comes from a study of CD8 T cells in Susac syndrome. The study's findings and limits: It was acknowledged by the study that relatively few individuals were included in its TCR sequencing and HLA analysis.

RNA, at about 0.5 to 1 ug, was reverse transcribed with random hexamers. Amplification of TCR beta CDR3 spanned 54 Vbeta and 13 Jbeta via immunoSEQ multiplex PCR. TCRdb reanalysed the immunoSEQ multiplex PCR reads using MiXCR and keeps one entry per CDR3 protein. The sample consists of around 170,000 distinct CDR3 sequences, around 95% of them appearing once. Note on this clonotype: What it binds is not known.

Deletions cut 4 bases from V and 2 bases from J, with 15 bases between. In germline, CDR1 is SNHLY, CDR2 FYNNEI. The CDR3 length is 16 residues. Sequences were obtained from CD8+ T cells from PBMCs. The sequence derives from a human donor with Susac syndrome. The chain uses TRBV2 and TRBJ1-5; D gene ambiguous. The chain's CDR3 is CASSASGPAGNQPQHF. CDR3 nucleotide sequence: TGTGCCAGCAGTGCCTCGGGTCCCGCGGGCAATCAGCCCCAGCATTTT. Based on the CDR3 plus reference TRBV2 and TRBJ1-5, the full variable domain is EPEVTQTPSHQVTQMGQEVILRCVPISNHLYFYWYRQILGQKVEFLVSFYNNEISEKSEIFDDQFSVERPDGSNFTLKIRSTKLEDSAMYFCASSASGPAGNQPQHFGDGTRLSIL.